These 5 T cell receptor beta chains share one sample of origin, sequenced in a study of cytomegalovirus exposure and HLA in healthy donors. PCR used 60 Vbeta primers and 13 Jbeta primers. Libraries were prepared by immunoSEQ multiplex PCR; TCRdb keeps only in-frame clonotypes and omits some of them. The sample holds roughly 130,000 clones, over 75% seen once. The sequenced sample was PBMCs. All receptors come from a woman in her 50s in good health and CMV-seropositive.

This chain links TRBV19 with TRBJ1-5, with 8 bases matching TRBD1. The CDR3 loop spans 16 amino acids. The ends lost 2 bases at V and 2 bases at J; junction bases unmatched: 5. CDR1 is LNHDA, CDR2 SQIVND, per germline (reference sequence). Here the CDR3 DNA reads TGTGCCAGTAGTATATACCCGGGACAGGGCAATCAGCCCCAGCATTTT. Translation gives CASSIYPGQGNQPQHF.

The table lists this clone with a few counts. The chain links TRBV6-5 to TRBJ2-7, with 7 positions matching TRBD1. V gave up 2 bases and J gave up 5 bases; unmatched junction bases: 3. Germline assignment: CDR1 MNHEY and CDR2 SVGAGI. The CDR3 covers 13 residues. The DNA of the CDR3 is TGTGCCAGCAGTTACCGTACAGGGGACGAGCAGTACTTC. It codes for CASSYRTGDEQYF.

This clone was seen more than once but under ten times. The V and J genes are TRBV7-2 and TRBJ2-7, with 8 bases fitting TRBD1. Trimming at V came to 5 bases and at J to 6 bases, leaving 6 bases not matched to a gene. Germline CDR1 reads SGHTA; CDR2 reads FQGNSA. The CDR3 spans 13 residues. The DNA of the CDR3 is TGTGCCAGCAGCCCAGGGACAGGAGGCGAGCAGTACTTC. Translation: CASSPGTGGEQYF. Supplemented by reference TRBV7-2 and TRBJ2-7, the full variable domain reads GAGVSQSPSNKVTEKGKDVELRCDPISGHTALYWYRQSLGQGLEFLIYFQGNSAPDKSGLPSDRFSAERTGGSVSTLTIQRTQQEDSAVYLCASSPGTGGEQYFGPGTRLTVT.

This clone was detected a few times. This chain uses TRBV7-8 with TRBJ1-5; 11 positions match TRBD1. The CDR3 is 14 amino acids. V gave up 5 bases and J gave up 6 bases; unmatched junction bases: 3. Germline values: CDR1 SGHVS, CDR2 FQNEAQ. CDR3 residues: CASSPDRGRQPQHF. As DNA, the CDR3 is TGTGCCAGCAGCCCGGACAGGGGGCGTCAGCCCCAGCATTTT.

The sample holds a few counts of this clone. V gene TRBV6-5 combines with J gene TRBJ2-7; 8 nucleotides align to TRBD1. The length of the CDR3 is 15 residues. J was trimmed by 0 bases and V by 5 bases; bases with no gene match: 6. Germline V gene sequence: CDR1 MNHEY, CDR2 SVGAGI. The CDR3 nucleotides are TGTGCCAGCAGTCCCTCTACAGGGGGCTCCTACGAGCAGTACTTC. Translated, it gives CASSPSTGGSYEQYF.